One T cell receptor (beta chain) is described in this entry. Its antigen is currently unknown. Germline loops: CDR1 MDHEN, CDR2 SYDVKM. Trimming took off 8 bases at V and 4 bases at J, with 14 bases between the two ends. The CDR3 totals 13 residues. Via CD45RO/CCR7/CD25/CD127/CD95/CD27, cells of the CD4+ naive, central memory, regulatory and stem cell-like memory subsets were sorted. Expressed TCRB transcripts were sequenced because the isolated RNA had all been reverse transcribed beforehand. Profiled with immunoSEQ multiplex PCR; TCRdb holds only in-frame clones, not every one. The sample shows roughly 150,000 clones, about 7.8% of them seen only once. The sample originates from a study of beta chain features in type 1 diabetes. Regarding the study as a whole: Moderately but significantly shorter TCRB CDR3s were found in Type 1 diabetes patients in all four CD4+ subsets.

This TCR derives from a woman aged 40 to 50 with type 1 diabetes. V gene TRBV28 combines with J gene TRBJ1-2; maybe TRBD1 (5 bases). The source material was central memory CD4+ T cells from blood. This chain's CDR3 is CASRRTDTYGYTF. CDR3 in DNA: TGTGCCAGCCGCCGGACGGACACCTATGGCTACACCTTC.